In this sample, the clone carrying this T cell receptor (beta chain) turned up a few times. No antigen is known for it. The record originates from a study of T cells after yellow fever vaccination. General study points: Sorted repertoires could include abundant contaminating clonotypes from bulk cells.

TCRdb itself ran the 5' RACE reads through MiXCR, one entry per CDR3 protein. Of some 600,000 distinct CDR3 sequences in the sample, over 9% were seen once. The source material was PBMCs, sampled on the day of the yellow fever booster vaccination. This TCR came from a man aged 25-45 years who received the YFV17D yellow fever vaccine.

The DNA of the CDR3 is TGTGCCAGCACCCCAGGACAGCTGAACACTGAAGCTTTCTTT. It yields the protein CASTPGQLNTEAFF. The J gene is TRBJ1-1, the V gene TRBV6-1, with a weak D call TRBD1 (6 bases). Per the germline V gene, CDR1 is MNHNS and CDR2 is SASEGT. CDR3 length: 14 amino acids. Trimming took off 7 bases at V and 0 bases at J, with 12 bases between the two ends.